The sequence of this T cell receptor beta chain was determined in a study of CD8 T cells in Susac syndrome. This clonotype was seen just once. It was healthy donors who served as the controls, matched for age and sex. An amount of RNA that ranged from roughly 0.5 to 1 ug was reverse transcribed with random hexamers. Coverage of TCR beta CDR3 amplification by immunoSEQ multiplex PCR extended to 54 Vbeta and 13 Jbeta. TCRdb itself ran the immunoSEQ multiplex PCR reads through MiXCR, one entry per CDR3 protein. The table shows about 25,000 distinct CDR3 sequences, with approximately 94% occurring only once. Trimming pared 7 bases from V and 0 bases from J, leaving 10 bases between. Germline CDR1 reads LNHDA; CDR2 reads SQIVND (reference sequence). CDR3 length: 14 amino acids.

Sequenced: CD8+ T cells from PBMCs. This receptor was identified in a human donor in good health. V is TRBV19 and J is TRBJ1-3, with D unclear. CDR3 DNA sequence: TGTGCCAGTATGGGCACAAACTCTGGAAACACCATATATTTT. Its translation: CASMGTNSGNTIYF.